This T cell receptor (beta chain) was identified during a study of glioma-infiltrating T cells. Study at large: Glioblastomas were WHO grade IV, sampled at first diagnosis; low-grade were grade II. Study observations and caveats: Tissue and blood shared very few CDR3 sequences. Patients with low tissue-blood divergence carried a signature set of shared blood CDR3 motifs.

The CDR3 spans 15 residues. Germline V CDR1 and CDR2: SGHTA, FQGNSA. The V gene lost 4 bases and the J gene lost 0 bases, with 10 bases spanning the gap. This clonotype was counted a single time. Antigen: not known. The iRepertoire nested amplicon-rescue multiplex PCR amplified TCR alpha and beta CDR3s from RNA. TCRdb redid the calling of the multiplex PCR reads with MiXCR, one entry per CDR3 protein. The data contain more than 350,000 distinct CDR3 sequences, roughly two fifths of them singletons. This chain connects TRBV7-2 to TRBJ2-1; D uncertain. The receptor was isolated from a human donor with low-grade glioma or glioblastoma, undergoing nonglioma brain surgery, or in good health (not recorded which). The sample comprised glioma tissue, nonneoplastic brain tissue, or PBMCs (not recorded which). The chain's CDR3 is CASSSSMSSYNEQFF. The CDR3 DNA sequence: TGTGCCAGCAGCTCCTCGATGAGCTCCTACAATGAGCAGTTCTTC.